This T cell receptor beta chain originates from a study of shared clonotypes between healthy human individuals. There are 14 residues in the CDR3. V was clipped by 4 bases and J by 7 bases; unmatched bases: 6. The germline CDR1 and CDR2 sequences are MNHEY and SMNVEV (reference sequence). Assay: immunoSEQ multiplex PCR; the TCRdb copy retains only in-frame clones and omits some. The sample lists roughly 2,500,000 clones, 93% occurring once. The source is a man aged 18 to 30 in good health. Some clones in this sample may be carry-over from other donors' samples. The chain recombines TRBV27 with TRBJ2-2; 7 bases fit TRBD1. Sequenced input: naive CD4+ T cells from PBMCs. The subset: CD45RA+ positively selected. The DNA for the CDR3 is TGTGCCAGCAGTTGGGAGACAGGGTACGGGGAGCTGTTTTTT. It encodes CASSWETGYGELFF.